This record looks at one TCR beta chain sequence and its context. This sample was taken from a study of blood T cell repertoires in COVID-19. The wider study: The United States, Italy and Spain were the sources of the acute and convalescent COVID-19 samples. PBMCs, B-cell-depleted T cells, or T cells provided the cDNA or gDNA that made up the material.

As processed by the authors: Quantification of nucleated cells was approximated via reference gene primer amplification. Generated by immunoSEQ multiplex PCR, the TCRdb table keeps only in-frame clones and is missing some. That table gives V, J and clone size, and the DNA gave D and trimming. The sample shows 150,000 to 200,000 clones, roughly 80% of them seen only once. The ends were cut back, 5 bases at V and 5 bases at J, with 9 bases in the middle. This CDR3 has 12 amino acids. The germline CDR1 and CDR2 sequences are SGHTA and FQGNSA. The genes are TRBV7-2 and TRBJ1-1; D remains ambiguous. The clonotype was recovered from a man in his sixties with active or convalescent COVID-19. Sequenced input: peripheral blood. As DNA, the CDR3 is TGTGCCAGCAGCCCACGGAGGACTGAAGCTTTCTTT. Translation gives CASSPRRTEAFF. Full variable domain (outside the CDR3, taken from reference TRBV7-2 and TRBJ1-1): GAGVSQSPSNKVTEKGKDVELRCDPISGHTALYWYRQSLGQGLEFLIYFQGNSAPDKSGLPSDRFSAERTGGSVSTLTIQRTQQEDSAVYLCASSPRRTEAFFGQGTRLTVV.